Listed below are T cell receptor beta chains from one sample, sequenced in a study of molecular identifiers for immune sequencing clone quantification. TCRdb called the PCR reads again in MiXCR, with one record for every CDR3 protein. The sample lists some 9,000 distinct CDR3 sequences; roughly 14% were seen once. The sample taken for sequencing was naive CD8+ T cells from blood, with Jurkat cell RNA spiked in. The receptors here all came from a human donor in good health. Some libraries in this study had Jurkat cell RNA spiked in. Each CDR3 is given with its conserved first and last residue. The order of the fields is CDR3 length, J gene, V gene, CDR3 protein.

cdr3_length: 16; j_call: TRBJ2-7; v_call: TRBV7-9; cdr3_aa: CASSPPAGGRVDEQYF
cdr3_length: 15; j_call: TRBJ2-5; v_call: TRBV6-2/TRBV6-3; cdr3_aa: CASSPAGTSGQTQYF
cdr3_length: 16; j_call: TRBJ2-5; v_call: TRBV6-1; cdr3_aa: CASSQRTGFFQETQYF
cdr3_length: 14; j_call: TRBJ2-1; v_call: TRBV20-1; cdr3_aa: CSAYPSGTYNEQFF
cdr3_length: 16; j_call: TRBJ1-1; v_call: TRBV5-1; cdr3_aa: CASSLTGSLMNTEAFF
cdr3_length: 17; j_call: TRBJ2-3; v_call: TRBV20-1; cdr3_aa: CSAPRTGPQKYTDTQYF
cdr3_length: 16; j_call: TRBJ2-3; v_call: TRBV11-2; cdr3_aa: CASSLVVHRLRDTQYF
cdr3_length: 14; j_call: TRBJ2-2; v_call: TRBV19; cdr3_aa: CASSTVLSAGELFF
cdr3_length: 15; j_call: TRBJ2-2; v_call: TRBV27; cdr3_aa: CASSLLWPNTGELFF
cdr3_length: 13; j_call: TRBJ1-5; v_call: TRBV5-6; cdr3_aa: CASSLMDNQPQHF
cdr3_length: 16; j_call: TRBJ1-2; v_call: TRBV14; cdr3_aa: CASSQESARPIYGYTF
cdr3_length: 16; j_call: TRBJ2-1; v_call: TRBV19; cdr3_aa: CASSIARRTAYNEQFF
cdr3_length: 16; j_call: TRBJ2-7; v_call: TRBV7-2; cdr3_aa: CASSLVASGLLYEQYF
cdr3_length: 12; j_call: TRBJ2-7; v_call: TRBV19; cdr3_aa: CASSPHGGEQYF
cdr3_length: 13; j_call: TRBJ1-6; v_call: TRBV27; cdr3_aa: CASKGDFNSPLHF
cdr3_length: 14; j_call: TRBJ2-7; v_call: TRBV28; cdr3_aa: CASSLLAGGDEQYF
cdr3_length: 11; j_call: TRBJ2-7; v_call: TRBV30; cdr3_aa: CAWRGTGREYF
cdr3_length: 15; j_call: TRBJ2-1; v_call: TRBV7-9; cdr3_aa: CASSIRLSEYNEQFF
cdr3_length: 15; j_call: TRBJ2-7; v_call: TRBV7-8; cdr3_aa: CASSLGTGQSYEQYF
cdr3_length: 18; j_call: TRBJ2-7; v_call: TRBV6-1; cdr3_aa: CASSERIGASGSIDEQYF
cdr3_length: 15; j_call: TRBJ1-4; v_call: TRBV9; cdr3_aa: CASSVEGTGYEKLFF
cdr3_length: 13; j_call: TRBJ2-3; v_call: TRBV19; cdr3_aa: CASSMDVVNTQYF
cdr3_length: 13; j_call: TRBJ2-1; v_call: TRBV19; cdr3_aa: CASSISSYNEQFF
cdr3_length: 13; j_call: TRBJ2-1; v_call: TRBV7-2; cdr3_aa: CASSLQTHNEQFF
cdr3_length: 16; j_call: TRBJ1-1; v_call: TRBV6-2/TRBV6-3; cdr3_aa: CASSYSIQGGNTEAFF
cdr3_length: 14; j_call: TRBJ2-3; v_call: TRBV2; cdr3_aa: CASREGSHTDTQYF
cdr3_length: 15; j_call: TRBJ2-7; v_call: TRBV20-1; cdr3_aa: CSADRSGQGADEQYF
cdr3_length: 16; j_call: TRBJ1-5; v_call: TRBV19; cdr3_aa: CASSTMWGYSNQPQHF
cdr3_length: 11; j_call: TRBJ2-1; v_call: TRBV25-1; cdr3_aa: CAGSIINEQFF
cdr3_length: 15; j_call: TRBJ2-7; v_call: TRBV27; cdr3_aa: CASSWASGGSYEQYF
cdr3_length: 11; j_call: TRBJ1-1; v_call: TRBV12-5; cdr3_aa: CASGWDTEAFF
cdr3_length: 17; j_call: TRBJ2-3; v_call: TRBV7-9; cdr3_aa: CASSTTTRVLSTDTRYF
cdr3_length: 18; j_call: TRBJ2-6; v_call: TRBV2; cdr3_aa: CASRGPGGAKAGANVLTF
cdr3_length: 13; j_call: TRBJ2-7; v_call: TRBV20-1; cdr3_aa: CSARGGEAYEQYF
cdr3_length: 15; j_call: TRBJ1-1; v_call: TRBV19; cdr3_aa: CASSIEVDPAAEAFF
cdr3_length: 15; j_call: TRBJ2-3; v_call: TRBV2; cdr3_aa: CASSEAASVADTQYF
cdr3_length: 12; j_call: TRBJ2-2; v_call: TRBV19; cdr3_aa: CASSNSAGELFF
cdr3_length: 12; j_call: TRBJ2-7; v_call: TRBV27; cdr3_aa: CASSSAGYEQYF
cdr3_length: 13; j_call: TRBJ2-7; v_call: TRBV20-1; cdr3_aa: CSARATGEYEQYF
cdr3_length: 16; j_call: TRBJ2-4; v_call: TRBV23-1; cdr3_aa: CASSRGPTLAKNIQYF
cdr3_length: 15; j_call: TRBJ2-3; v_call: TRBV7-9; cdr3_aa: CASSLVGRGTDTQYF
cdr3_length: 16; j_call: TRBJ2-1; v_call: TRBV19; cdr3_aa: CASSRMALSSYNEQFF
cdr3_length: 15; j_call: TRBJ2-1; v_call: TRBV5-1; cdr3_aa: CASSFQAGAYNEQFF
cdr3_length: 14; j_call: TRBJ2-3; v_call: TRBV19; cdr3_aa: CASKPWTGSDTQYF
cdr3_length: 14; j_call: TRBJ1-4; v_call: TRBV27; cdr3_aa: CASSWAATNEKLFF
cdr3_length: 17; j_call: TRBJ2-3; v_call: TRBV11-2; cdr3_aa: CASSLGQGASGTDTQYF
cdr3_length: 14; j_call: TRBJ1-1; v_call: TRBV11-3; cdr3_aa: CASKRGGLDTEAFF
cdr3_length: 16; j_call: TRBJ2-3; v_call: TRBV27; cdr3_aa: CASSLIPSGGTDTQYF
cdr3_length: 15; j_call: TRBJ2-1; v_call: TRBV6-5; cdr3_aa: CASSYISELYNEQFF
cdr3_length: 15; j_call: TRBJ2-2; v_call: TRBV27; cdr3_aa: CASSIGTSGIRELFF
cdr3_length: 12; j_call: TRBJ1-2; v_call: TRBV12-5; cdr3_aa: CASGLVQYGYTF
cdr3_length: 19; j_call: TRBJ2-1; v_call: TRBV28; cdr3_aa: CASSPNAVTQLPSYNEQFF
cdr3_length: 16; j_call: TRBJ2-5; v_call: TRBV5-1; cdr3_aa: CASSSLAGAIQETQYF